These 28 T cell receptor beta chains share one sample of origin, sequenced in a study of T cells in Graves' hyperthyroidism and ophthalmopathy. What was amplified from RNA transcripts were TCR beta CDR3 regions. HTBI primers were the set used in a first-round RT-PCR of the TCR CDR3. TCRdb called the multiplex PCR reads again in MiXCR, with one record for every CDR3 protein. Found here are about 640,000 distinct CDR3 sequences, less than 25% of them singletons; the top ten hold approximately 30%. The sample was blood. All receptors derive from a man under 40 with Graves' ophthalmopathy.

This clonotype was seen a few times. The chain recombines TRBV19 with TRBJ2-7, with 7 bases aligning to TRBD2. There are 15 residues in the CDR3. The V gene end was trimmed by 5 bases and the J gene end by 4 bases; junction bases not matched to a gene: 11. Germline CDR1 reads LNHDA; CDR2 reads SQIVND (reference sequence). DNA of the CDR3: TGTGCCAGTAGTCCTTCTCCTAGCGGAGTGTACGAGCAGTACTTC. It translates to CASSPSPSGVYEQYF.

This clonotype turned up a few times. This chain connects TRBV20-1 to TRBJ2-1; tentatively, D is TRBD2 (5 bases). The germline gives CDR1 DFQATT, CDR2 SNEGSKA (reference sequence). The V and J ends lost 4 bases and 1 base respectively, with 14 bases between them. This CDR3 contains 15 residues. In DNA, the CDR3 is TGCAGTGCTACTAATCGGACTTATTCCTACAATGAGCAGTTCTTC. This encodes CSATNRTYSYNEQFF.

This clonotype was picked up a small number of times. The chain is built from TRBV7-3 and TRBJ2-7; D unclear. The length of the CDR3 is 14 residues. Trimming took 2 bases from V and 6 from J, leaving 14 bases between them. CDR1 and CDR2 (germline): SGHTA, FQGTGA. The CDR3: CASSLSGRNGEQYF. DNA for the CDR3: TGTGCCAGCAGCTTATCCGGGCGGAATGGCGAGCAGTACTTC.

Ten or more counts support this clonotype. This chain joins TRBV11-2 and TRBJ2-7; D gene ambiguous. The length of the CDR3 is 12 residues. From germline, CDR1 is SGHAT and CDR2 FQNNGV. The V end lost 3 bases, the J end lost 6 bases, and 9 bases lay between the germline ends. DNA for the CDR3: TGTGCCAGCAGCTTCCAGGACGGCGAGCAGTACTTC. Amino acid sequence: CASSFQDGEQYF. Filled out from reference TRBV11-2 and TRBJ2-7, the complete variable domain reads EAGVAQSPRYKIIEKRQSVAFWCNPISGHATLYWYQQILGQGPKLLIQFQNNGVVDDSQLPKDRFSAERLKGVDSTLKIQPAKLEDSAVYLCASSFQDGEQYFGPGTRLTVT.

J is TRBJ2-1 and V is TRBV27, with 13 bases lining up with TRBD2. This CDR3 spans 17 amino acids. Germline CDR1 and CDR2: MNHEY and SMNVEV (reference sequence). Germline trimming cut 5 bases from V and 3 bases from J; bases unmatched to any gene: 7. Written as DNA, the CDR3 is TGTGCCAGCAGTGTCGGGACTAGCGGGGTGGGCTACAATGAGCAGTTCTTC. Protein product: CASSVGTSGVGYNEQFF.

The sample holds one count of this clonotype. This chain connects TRBV28 to TRBJ2-7, with TRBD1 matching 7 bases. The V and J ends lost 10 bases and 0 bases, in that order; junction bases with no gene match: 3. Germline-derived CDR1 and CDR2 are MDHEN and SYDVKM. The CDR3 totals 12 residues. CDR3 residues: CAIKGASYEQYF. DNA for the CDR3: TGTGCCATCAAGGGGGCCTCCTACGAGCAGTACTTC.

This chain joins TRBV28 and TRBJ2-7; no firm D call. Germline CDR1 reads MDHEN; CDR2 reads SYDVKM. The ends were cut back, 2 bases at V and 9 bases at J, with 14 bases in the middle. This CDR3 is 13 amino acids long. In DNA, the CDR3 is TGTGCCAGCAGTTTACTCCCCGTTAGTGGGCAGTACTTC. Amino acid sequence: CASSLLPVSGQYF.

The sample holds many counts of this clonotype. The chain couples TRBV18 to TRBJ1-1; 8 positions agree with TRBD1. CDR3 length equals 16 residues. Germline values: CDR1 KGHSH, CDR2 LQKENI. The J segment lost 1 base and the V segment lost 6 bases, leaving 10 bases of the junction unmatched. The CDR3 DNA reads as TGTGCCAGCTCTCAAAACACCGGGACAGGGAACACTGAAGCTTTCTTT. Protein sequence: CASSQNTGTGNTEAFF.

V usage is TRBV27 and J usage is TRBJ2-2, with D perhaps matching TRBD2 (5 bases). This CDR3 is 15 amino acids long. V lost 6 bases and J lost 0, with 11 bases in between. Germline V gene sequence: CDR1 MNHEY, CDR2 SMNVEV (reference sequence). CDR3 bases: TGTGCCAGCAGCGCCGGGATGACGAACACCGGGGAGCTGTTTTTT. It translates to CASSAGMTNTGELFF.

V gene TRBV11-2 combines with J gene TRBJ1-3; no clear D gene. CDR1 is SGHAT and CDR2 is FQNNGV in the germline V gene. CDR3 length equals 14 residues. Trimming removed 5 bases from V and 1 base from J, with 9 bases in between. The CDR3: CASSRALSGNTIYF. In DNA, the CDR3 is TGTGCCAGCAGCAGAGCCCTTTCTGGAAACACCATATATTTT.

This chain connects TRBV7-2 to TRBJ2-1; 10 nucleotides match TRBD1. This CDR3 has 16 amino acids. In germline, CDR1 is SGHTA, CDR2 FQGNSA. V trimming: 4 bases; J trimming: 10 bases; junction bases outside the gene matches: 13. The CDR3 here is CASSSSGTGAPYEQFF. For the CDR3, the DNA is TGTGCCAGCAGCTCCTCCGGGACAGGGGCCCCCTACGAGCAGTTCTTC.

In its sample, this clonotype was seen a few times. The V call is TRBV6-5, the J call TRBJ2-1, with 8 bases fitting TRBD2. V trimming: 2 bases; J trimming: 8 bases; junction bases outside the gene matches: 2. Germline V CDR1 and CDR2: MNHEY, SVGAGI. This CDR3 is 13 amino acids long. CDR3 amino acids: CASSYRGGDEQFF. CDR3 nucleotides: TGTGCCAGCAGTTACCGGGGGGGCGATGAGCAGTTCTTC.

This clonotype was seen more than once but under ten times. CDR3 nucleotides: TGTGCCAGCAGTTTACCCCCAGGGGGCGCATGGGGAGAGCAGTACTTC. It encodes CASSLPPGGAWGEQYF. The chain employs TRBV27 and TRBJ2-7; 8 bases line up with TRBD1. The V gene end was trimmed by 2 bases and the J gene end by 7 bases; junction bases not matched to a gene: 13. The V gene's germline CDR1 is MNHEY and CDR2 SMNVEV (reference sequence). The CDR3 contains 16 residues.

There are a few counts of this clonotype. The chain carries TRBV27 and TRBJ2-1; possibly TRBD2 for D (7 bases). V was clipped by 0 bases and J by 7 bases, with 25 bases between them. CDR1 is MNHEY and CDR2 is SMNVEV in the germline V gene (reference sequence). CDR3 length: 19 amino acids. The CDR3 loop reads CASSLSRGAPGERDNEQFF. The CDR3 nucleotides are TGTGCCAGCAGTTTATCGAGGGGGGCTCCGGGAGAGCGGGATAATGAGCAGTTCTTC.

Many counts were recorded for this clonotype. J is TRBJ1-5 and V is TRBV4-1, with D perhaps matching TRBD1 (5 bases). This CDR3 contains 18 residues. The germline CDR1 and CDR2 sequences are MGHRA and YSYEKL. V was cut by 0 bases and J by 2 bases, with 17 bases left in between. The CDR3 spells CASSQDQYNGGGNQPQHF. In DNA, the CDR3 is TGCGCCAGCAGCCAAGATCAGTATAATGGAGGGGGCAATCAGCCCCAGCATTTT.

This clonotype was seen many times. The CDR3 loop is CASSNTGGYNEQFF. In nucleotides, the CDR3 is TGTGCCAGCAGCAATACAGGGGGGTACAATGAGCAGTTCTTC. V usage is TRBV11-2 and J usage is TRBJ2-1; 8 positions agree with TRBD1. With 5 bases clipped from V and 4 bases from J, the junction kept 4 bases outside the gene matches. This CDR3 has 14 amino acids. The germline gives CDR1 SGHAT, CDR2 FQNNGV.

At least ten counts were recorded for this clonotype. The chain links TRBV11-2 to TRBJ1-2; D remains ambiguous. Germline loops: CDR1 SGHAT, CDR2 FQNNGV. The V end was cut by 5 bases, the J end by 4 bases, with 14 bases between. The CDR3 spans 14 residues. The CDR3 DNA reads TGTGCCAGCAGCGGCTCGGATTATCTCTATGGCTACACCTTC. Amino acids: CASSGSDYLYGYTF. Supplemented by reference TRBV11-2 and TRBJ1-2, the full variable domain reads EAGVAQSPRYKIIEKRQSVAFWCNPISGHATLYWYQQILGQGPKLLIQFQNNGVVDDSQLPKDRFSAERLKGVDSTLKIQPAKLEDSAVYLCASSGSDYLYGYTFGSGTRLTVV.

In nucleotides, the CDR3 is TGTGCCAGTAGTACCCCCGGGACAGTGGCTGAAGCTTTCTTT. Residues: CASSTPGTVAEAFF. J is TRBJ1-1 and V is TRBV19, with 7 bases fitting TRBD1. The germline gives CDR1 LNHDA, CDR2 SQIVND (reference sequence). The ends lost 4 bases at V and 6 bases at J; junction bases unmatched: 8. The CDR3 sequence is 14 residues long.

This clonotype was recorded a few times. The chain joins TRBV20-1 to TRBJ1-1, with D possibly being TRBD1 (6 bases). The CDR3 has 13 amino acids. Germline loops: CDR1 DFQATT, CDR2 SNEGSKA (reference sequence). The CDR3 sequence: CRGAGQMNTEAFF. In DNA, the CDR3 is TGCAGGGGAGCTGGACAGATGAACACTGAAGCTTTCTTT.

The chain has TRBV27 and TRBJ2-7, with TRBD1 as a possible D gene (6 bases). The germline V gene encodes CDR1 MNHEY and CDR2 SMNVEV (reference sequence). The CDR3 is 15 amino acids. V gave up 3 bases and J gave up 4 bases, with 16 bases separating them. CDR3 sequence (DNA): TGTGCCAGCAGTTTCTTCGGACAGAGTCGGTACGAGCAGTACTTC. Protein product: CASSFFGQSRYEQYF.

This clonotype was seen a few times. V is TRBV27 and J is TRBJ2-1; weak D call: TRBD2 (6 bases). The CDR3 sequence is 16 residues long. V lost 0 bases and J lost 4, with 13 bases in between. Germline CDR1 is MNHEY and CDR2 is SMNVEV (reference sequence). The CDR3 sequence: CASSLSFGEEYNEQFF. The CDR3 bases are TGTGCCAGCAGTTTATCGTTCGGGGAGGAATACAATGAGCAGTTCTTC.

Ten or more counts support this clonotype. Here the CDR3 reads CASRALAGGGFGYTF. The DNA for the CDR3 is TGTGCCAGCAGGGCATTGGCAGGGGGAGGTTTCGGCTACACCTTC. The genes are TRBV3-1 and TRBJ1-2; 7 positions match TRBD1. The germline V gene encodes CDR1 LGHDT and CDR2 YNNKEL (reference sequence). This CDR3 spans 15 amino acids. The trim removed 6 bases at V and 8 bases at J, leaving 15 bases unmatched.

At least ten counts were recorded for this clonotype. This chain connects TRBV24-1 to TRBJ2-7; no clear D gene. V lost 4 bases and J 4 bases, leaving 4 bases between the germline ends. Germline loops: CDR1 KGHDR, CDR2 SFDVKD. This CDR3 is built from 11 residues. The CDR3 here is CATSEGYEQYF. CDR3 DNA: TGTGCCACCAGTGAAGGATACGAGCAGTACTTC.

At least ten counts were recorded for this clonotype. CDR3 in DNA: TGTGCCAGCAGTTTACGGACAGGGAGTCAGCCCCAGCATTTT. Protein sequence: CASSLRTGSQPQHF. The chain is built from TRBV28 and TRBJ1-5, with 8 bases that match TRBD1. CDR3 length: 14 residues. Trimming at V came to 2 bases and at J to 6 bases, leaving 3 bases not matched to a gene. Germline V gene lookup returns CDR1 MDHEN and CDR2 SYDVKM.

The V call is TRBV20-1, the J call TRBJ2-2, with D maybe TRBD2 (5 bases). Germline CDR1 reads DFQATT; CDR2 reads SNEGSKA (reference sequence). The V end lost 2 bases, the J end lost 2 bases, and 12 bases lay between the germline ends. The length of the CDR3 is 15 residues. Here the CDR3 reads CSARPGSGNTGELFF. The CDR3 region has the DNA TGCAGTGCTAGACCTGGCAGCGGAAACACCGGGGAGCTGTTTTTT.

This clonotype turned up a few times. This chain uses TRBV9 with TRBJ1-1; 7 bases match TRBD1. The junction had 12 bases not matched to a gene; V was cut back by 0 bases and J by 4 bases. In germline, CDR1 is SGDLS, CDR2 YYNGEE. The CDR3 is made up of 17 amino acids. As DNA, the CDR3 is TGTGCCAGCAGCGTAGAGGGGGCAGGGAACTGGTTCACTGAAGCTTTCTTT. As protein: CASSVEGAGNWFTEAFF.

The rearrangement joins TRBV12-3 or TRBV12-4 to TRBJ1-3; D ambiguous. This CDR3 is built from 15 residues. The V end lost 6 bases, the J end lost 0 bases, and 12 bases lay between the germline ends. As DNA, the CDR3 is TGTGCCAGCAGGATTCCCGGGAGCTCTGGAAACACCATATATTTT. This encodes CASRIPGSSGNTIYF.

The genes are TRBV9 and TRBJ2-1; 9 bases line up with TRBD1. CDR3 size: 16 residues. V lost 4 bases to trimming and J lost 7 bases; unmatched junction nucleotides: 12. The germline gives CDR1 SGDLS, CDR2 YYNGEE. The DNA of the CDR3 is TGTGCCAGCAGCCTTAGCCCGGGACAGGGCATGAATGAGCAGTTCTTC. This codes for CASSLSPGQGMNEQFF.